These T cell receptor beta chains were read from a single sample in a study of a mutant IDH1 vaccine in newly diagnosed glioma. These TCRs are of unknown antigen specificity. Using immunoSEQ multiplex PCR, the repertoire was profiled, and TCRdb retains in-frame clones only, with some absent. In the table there are 70,000 to 100,000 clones, over 75% of which are singletons. The sequences come from PBMCs, collected from a glioma patient whose treatment included an IDH1 peptide vaccine. The receptors were gathered from a woman between 50 and 59 years old with glioma. Both conserved end residues are part of each CDR3. A D gene is named only where the DNA matches it firmly. Clone size is stated in some rows and not others, as once, few, many or a class when expanded.

v_gene,d_gene,j_gene,abundance,CDR3nt,CDR3aa
TRBV28,.,TRBJ1-4,.,TGTGCCAGCGGACTAGCCCCGGGGGCAGTTGAAAAACTGTTTTTT,CASGLAPGAVEKLFF
TRBV28,TRBD2,TRBJ2-7,.,TGTGCCAGCAGTTCGCCGACTAGCGGGAATTACGAGCAGTACTTC,CASSSPTSGNYEQYF
TRBV30,.,TRBJ1-1,.,TGTGCCTGGAGCCCCCAGGGGAGGGTTAACACTGAAGCTTTCTTT,CAWSPQGRVNTEAFF
TRBV27,.,TRBJ2-3,.,TGTGCCAGCAGTCACTCAGGGGAAGATACGCAGTATTTT,CASSHSGEDTQYF
TRBV2,.,TRBJ2-2,.,TGTGCCAGCAGTGAAATGGCAGCGGACACCGGGGAGCTGTTTTTT,CASSEMAADTGELFF
TRBV2,.,TRBJ2-1,.,TGTGCCGGAACCTTTACAGTGAACAATGAGCAGTTCTTC,CAGTFTVNNEQFF
TRBV29-1,.,TRBJ2-5,.,TGCAGCGTTGGTTGGGACACTAGGGAGACCCAGTACTTC,CSVGWDTRETQYF
TRBV6-5,.,TRBJ2-1,.,TGTGCCAGCAGTGGGGGTGGGGAGAGCAATGAGCAGTTCTTC,CASSGGGESNEQFF
TRBV7-9,TRBD2,TRBJ2-1,.,TGTGCCAGCAGCCCGGGACTAGCGGGAGAAGGGATCTTC,CASSPGLAGEGIF
TRBV30,.,TRBJ1-5,few,TGTGCCTGGGGATCAGGGGCCCTTCTCAGCAATCAGCCCCAGCATTTT,CAWGSGALLSNQPQHF
TRBV6-6,.,TRBJ1-1,.,TGTGCCAGCAGTTACTCAGGGGTCCGTGAAGCTTTCTTT,CASSYSGVREAFF
TRBV27,.,TRBJ2-1,.,TGTGCCAGCAGTGCGTTTCGAGAGCAGTTCTTC,CASSAFREQFF
TRBV4-2,.,TRBJ2-2,once,TGTGCCAGCAGCCAAGCCGGAAACACCGGGGAGCTGTTTTTT,CASSQAGNTGELFF
TRBV10-3,.,TRBJ2-7,.,TGTGCCACTCTCGGGACTGCCTACGAGCAGTACTTC,CATLGTAYEQYF
TRBV19,.,TRBJ2-7,.,TGTGCCAGTAGTACCCAACACCGGGACAAACTCTACGAGCAGTACTTC,CASSTQHRDKLYEQYF
TRBV6-1,.,TRBJ1-1,.,TGTGCCAGCAGTGAAGGGTGGGGGCGGGACGTGAACACTGAAGCTTTCTTT,CASSEGWGRDVNTEAFF
TRBV28,.,TRBJ1-6,.,TGTGCCAGCAGTCCCCCTGGGGGATCCAATTCACCCCTCCACTTT,CASSPPGGSNSPLHF